The sequence of this TCR beta chain was determined in a study of blood T cells in healthy people across ages. General study findings and limits: The study found TCR beta diversity correlated strongly with naive T cell percentage.

Turning to this clonotype: The antigen is undetermined.

The extraction recovered at least 6 micrograms of total RNA per sample. With a J-beta primer mix and a sample-barcoded 5' primer, a second PCR ran roughly 6 to 11 cycles. The template-switch adaptor was a 5' adaptor with 12 random nucleotides. It tagged each cDNA molecule. Using its own MiXCR run on the 5' RACE reads, TCRdb lists one record per CDR3 protein. This table has about 1.6 million distinct CDR3 sequences, almost 35% appearing once. Trimming left V 3 bases short and J 4 bases short, with 13 bases between. The length of the CDR3 is 15 residues. Germline values: CDR1 KGHSH, CDR2 LQKENI. This clonotype originated in a woman under 40 in good health. Sequences were obtained from blood. J is TRBJ1-5 and V is TRBV18; maybe TRBD1 (5 bases). The CDR3 sequence is CASSPYGEGNQPQHF. The DNA of the CDR3 is TGTGCCAGCTCACCGTACGGGGAGGGGAATCAGCCCCAGCATTTT.